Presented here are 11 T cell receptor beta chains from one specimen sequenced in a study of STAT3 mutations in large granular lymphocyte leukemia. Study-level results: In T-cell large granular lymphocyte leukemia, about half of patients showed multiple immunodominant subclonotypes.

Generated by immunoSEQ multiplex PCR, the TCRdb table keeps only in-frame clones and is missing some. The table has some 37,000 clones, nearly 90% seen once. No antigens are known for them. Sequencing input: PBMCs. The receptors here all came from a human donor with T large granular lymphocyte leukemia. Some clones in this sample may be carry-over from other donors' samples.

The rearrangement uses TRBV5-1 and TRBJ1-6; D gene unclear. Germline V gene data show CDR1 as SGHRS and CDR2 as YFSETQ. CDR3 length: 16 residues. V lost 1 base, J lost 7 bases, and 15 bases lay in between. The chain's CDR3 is CASSLFGPVENSPLHF. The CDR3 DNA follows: TGCGCCAGCAGCTTGTTTGGGCCCGTCGAGAATTCACCCCTCCACTTT.

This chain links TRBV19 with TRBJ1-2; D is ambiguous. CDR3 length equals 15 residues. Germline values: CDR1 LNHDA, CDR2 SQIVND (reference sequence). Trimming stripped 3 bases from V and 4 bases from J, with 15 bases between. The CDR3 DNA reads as TGTGCCAGTAGTATGAGACAACGACTGATCTATGGCTACACCTTC. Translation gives CASSMRQRLIYGYTF.

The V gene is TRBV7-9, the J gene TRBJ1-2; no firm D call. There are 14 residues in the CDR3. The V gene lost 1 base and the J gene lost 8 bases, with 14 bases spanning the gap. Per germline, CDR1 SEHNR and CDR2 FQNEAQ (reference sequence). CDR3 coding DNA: TGTGCCAGCAGCTTAGGTGCGATCTTGAAAGGCTACACCTTC. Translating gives CASSLGAILKGYTF.

This chain's CDR3 is CASSFDSDYGYTF. As DNA, the CDR3 is TGCGCCAGCAGCTTTGACAGCGACTATGGCTACACCTTC. The chain joins TRBV5-1 to TRBJ1-2, with D perhaps TRBD1 (5 bases). The germline CDR1 and CDR2 sequences are SGHRS and YFSETQ. The CDR3 has 13 amino acids. Trimming removed 2 bases from V and 3 bases from J, with 8 bases in between.

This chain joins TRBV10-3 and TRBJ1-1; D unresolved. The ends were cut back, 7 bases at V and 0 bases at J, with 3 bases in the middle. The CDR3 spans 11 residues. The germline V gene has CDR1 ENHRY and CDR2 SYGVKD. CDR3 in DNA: TGTGCCATCACTATGAACACTGAAGCTTTCTTT. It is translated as CAITMNTEAFF.

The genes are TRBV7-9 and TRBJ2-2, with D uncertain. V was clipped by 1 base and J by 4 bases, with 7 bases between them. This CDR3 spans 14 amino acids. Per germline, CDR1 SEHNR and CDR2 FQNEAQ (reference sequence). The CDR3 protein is CASSLVGFTGELFF. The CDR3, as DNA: TGTGCCAGCAGCTTAGTAGGGTTCACCGGGGAGCTGTTTTTT.

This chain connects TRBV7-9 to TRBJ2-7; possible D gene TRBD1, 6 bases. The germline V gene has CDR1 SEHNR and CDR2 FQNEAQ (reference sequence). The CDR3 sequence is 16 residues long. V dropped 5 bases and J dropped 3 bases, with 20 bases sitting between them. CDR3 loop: CASSPGVSGAIYEQYV. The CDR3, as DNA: TGTGCCAGCAGCCCAGGGGTGTCTGGGGCGATCTACGAGCAGTACGTC.

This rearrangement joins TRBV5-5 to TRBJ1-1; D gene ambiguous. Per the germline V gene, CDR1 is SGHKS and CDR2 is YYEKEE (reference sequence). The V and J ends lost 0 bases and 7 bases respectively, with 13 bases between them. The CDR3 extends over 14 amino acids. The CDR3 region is CASSLDLAAVEAFF. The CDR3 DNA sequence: TGTGCCAGCAGCTTGGACCTAGCCGCCGTTGAAGCTTTCTTT.

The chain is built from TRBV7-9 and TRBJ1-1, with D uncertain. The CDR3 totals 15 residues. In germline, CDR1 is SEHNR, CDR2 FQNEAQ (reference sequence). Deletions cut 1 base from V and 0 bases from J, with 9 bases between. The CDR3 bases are TGTGCCAGCAGCTTAGGTCGGGATATGAACACTGAAGCTTTCTTT. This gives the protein CASSLGRDMNTEAFF.

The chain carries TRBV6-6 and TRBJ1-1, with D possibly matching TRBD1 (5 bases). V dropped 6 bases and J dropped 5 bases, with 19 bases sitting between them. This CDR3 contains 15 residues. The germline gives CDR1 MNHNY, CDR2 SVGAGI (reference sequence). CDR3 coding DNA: TGTGCCAGCAGGTCCTCCCAGGGTGTCGAAACTGAAGCTTTCTTT. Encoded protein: CASRSSQGVETEAFF.

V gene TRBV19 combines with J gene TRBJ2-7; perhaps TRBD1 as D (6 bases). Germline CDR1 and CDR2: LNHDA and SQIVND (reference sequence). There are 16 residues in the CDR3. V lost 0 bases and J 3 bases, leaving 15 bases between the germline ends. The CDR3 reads CASSIDGGTGHYEQYF. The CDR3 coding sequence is TGTGCCAGTAGTATAGATGGGGGAACAGGGCACTACGAGCAGTACTTC. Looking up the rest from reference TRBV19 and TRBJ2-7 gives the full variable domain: DGGITQSPKYLFRKEGQNVTLSCEQNLNHDAMYWYRQDPGQGLRLIYYSQIVNDFQKGDIAEGYSVSREKKESFPLTVTSAQKNPTAFYLCASSIDGGTGHYEQYFGPGTRLTVT.